This TCR beta chain emerged from a study of T cells in Graves' hyperthyroidism and ophthalmopathy. Diagnostic assessment was based on clinical symptoms, serum thyroxine and TRAb, thyroid ultrasound and orbital computed tomography. RNA transcripts gave rise to amplified TCR beta CDR3 regions. The primer set for the first-round RT-PCR of the TCR CDR3 was HTBI. TCRdb itself ran the multiplex PCR reads through MiXCR, one entry per CDR3 protein. The table lists some 800,000 distinct CDR3 sequences, 38% of them singletons. In regard to this clonotype: This may stem from a read error, because a much larger clone lies one nucleotide away.

The germline CDR1 and CDR2 sequences are DFQATT and SNEGSKA (reference sequence). Deletions cut 3 bases from V and 1 base from J, with 12 bases between. The CDR3 consists of 14 residues. The sequence was collected from a man younger than 35 with Graves' hyperthyroidism. Specimen: blood. The chain couples TRBV20-1 to TRBJ1-1; no reliable D call. CDR3 in amino acids: CSASARTGNTEAFF. DNA for the CDR3: TGCAGTGCTAGCGCGCGGACTGGGAACACTGAAGCTTTCTTT.